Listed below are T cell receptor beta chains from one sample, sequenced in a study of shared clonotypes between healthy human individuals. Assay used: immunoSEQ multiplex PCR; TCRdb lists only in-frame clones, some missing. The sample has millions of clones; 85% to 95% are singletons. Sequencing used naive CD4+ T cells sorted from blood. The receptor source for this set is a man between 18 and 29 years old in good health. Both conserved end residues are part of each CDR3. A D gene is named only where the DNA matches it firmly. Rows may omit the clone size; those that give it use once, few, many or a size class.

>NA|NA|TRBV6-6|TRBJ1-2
CASSYGENGYTF
TGTGCCAGCAGTTATGGGGAGAATGGCTACACCTTC
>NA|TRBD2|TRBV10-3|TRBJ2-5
CAISDGREGQETQYF
TGTGCCATCAGTGACGGGAGGGAGGGCCAAGAGACCCAGTACTTC
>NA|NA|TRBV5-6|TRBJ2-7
CASSSTVTGPAHF
TGTGCCAGCAGCTCAACCGTAACAGGTCCCGCGCACTTC
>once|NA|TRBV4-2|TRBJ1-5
CASSLAGSGQPQHF
TGTGCCAGCAGCTTAGCGGGGTCCGGTCAGCCCCAGCATTTT
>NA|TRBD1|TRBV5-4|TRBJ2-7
CASSWGGTGTYEQYF
TGTGCCAGCAGCTGGGGGGGGACAGGGACCTACGAGCAGTACTTC
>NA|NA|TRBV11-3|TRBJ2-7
CASSKSGTLTHEQYF
TGTGCCAGCAGCAAGTCCGGGACGCTAACCCACGAGCAGTACTTC
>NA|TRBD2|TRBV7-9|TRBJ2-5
CASSFSGRVEETQYF
TGTGCCAGCAGCTTTAGCGGGAGGGTAGAAGAGACCCAGTACTTC
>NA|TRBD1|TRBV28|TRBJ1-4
CASSLRPGQSEKLFF
TGTGCCAGCAGTTTAAGGCCGGGACAGTCCGAAAAACTGTTTTTT
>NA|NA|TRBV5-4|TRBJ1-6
CASSLGRGSNSPLHF
TGTGCCAGCAGCTTGGGCCGGGGTAGTAATTCACCCCTCCACTTT
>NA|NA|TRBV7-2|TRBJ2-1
CASSPASEQFF
TGTGCCAGCAGCCCAGCGAGTGAGCAGTTCTTC
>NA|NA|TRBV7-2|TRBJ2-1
CASSWGLIYNEQFF
TGTGCCAGCAGCTGGGGTCTAATATACAATGAGCAGTTCTTC
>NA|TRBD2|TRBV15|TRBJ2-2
CATSRDTLAGAGELFF
TGTGCCACCAGCAGAGATACCCTAGCGGGGGCCGGGGAGCTGTTTTTT
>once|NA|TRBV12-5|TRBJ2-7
CASGLDLGQTGSYEQYF
TGTGCTAGTGGTTTGGACCTTGGCCAGACAGGCTCCTACGAGCAGTACTTC
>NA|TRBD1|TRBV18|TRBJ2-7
CASSLGTGGSHEQYF
TGTGCCAGCTCACTCGGGACAGGAGGTTCCCACGAGCAGTACTTC
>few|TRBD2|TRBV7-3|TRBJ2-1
CASSLGLAGENEQFF
TGTGCCAGCAGCCTTGGACTAGCGGGGGAAAATGAGCAGTTCTTC
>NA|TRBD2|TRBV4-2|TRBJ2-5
CASSQDELAGGSVQETQYF
TGTGCCAGCAGCCAAGATGAGCTAGCGGGGGGTTCGGTCCAAGAGACCCAGTACTTC
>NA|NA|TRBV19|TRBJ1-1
CASKEKMAELNTEAFF
TGTGCCAGTAAGGAGAAGATGGCAGAGCTGAACACTGAAGCTTTCTTT
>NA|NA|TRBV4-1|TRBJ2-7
CASSPLPSADYEQYF
TGCGCCAGCAGCCCCCTCCCTAGCGCAGACTACGAGCAGTACTTC
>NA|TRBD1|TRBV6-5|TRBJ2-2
CASKWGQGNTGELFF
TGTGCCAGCAAATGGGGACAGGGAAACACCGGGGAGCTGTTTTTT
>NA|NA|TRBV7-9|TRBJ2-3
CASSLTLSLAPVKDTQYF
TGTGCCAGCAGCTTAACGCTATCCCTAGCGCCTGTGAAGGATACGCAGTATTTT
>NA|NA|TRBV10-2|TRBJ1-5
CASSSDSNQPQHF
TGCGCCAGCAGTTCGGATAGCAATCAGCCCCAGCATTTT
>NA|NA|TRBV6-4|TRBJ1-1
CASSARGTLGNTEAFF
TGTGCCAGCAGTGCTCGGGGGACCCTGGGGAACACTGAAGCTTTCTTT
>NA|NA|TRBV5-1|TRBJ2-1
CASSMLAYNEQFF
TGCGCCAGCAGCATGCTAGCGTACAATGAGCAGTTCTTC
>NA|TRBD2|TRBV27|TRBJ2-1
CASSWTSGSLSYNEQFF
TGTGCCAGCAGTTGGACTAGCGGGAGCCTATCCTACAATGAGCAGTTCTTC
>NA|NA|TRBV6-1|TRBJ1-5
CASSEFDSLNQPQHF
TGTGCCAGCAGTGAATTTGACAGCCTTAATCAGCCCCAGCATTTT
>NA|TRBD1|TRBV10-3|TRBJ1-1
CAISEQQGAGTEAFF
TGTGCCATCAGTGAGCAACAGGGGGCGGGGACTGAAGCTTTCTTT
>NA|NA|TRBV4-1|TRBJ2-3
CASSLNVAQVGDTQYF
TGCGCCAGCAGCCTAAATGTGGCCCAAGTTGGAGATACGCAGTATTTT
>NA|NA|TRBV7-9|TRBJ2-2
CASSPDTATGELFF
TGTGCCAGCAGCCCGGACACCGCCACCGGGGAGCTGTTTTTT
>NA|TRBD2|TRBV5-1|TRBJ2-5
CASSSRLASETQYF
TGCGCCAGCAGCAGCCGACTAGCCTCTGAGACCCAGTACTTC
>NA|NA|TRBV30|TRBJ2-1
CAWSVRGAYSYNEQFF
TGTGCCTGGAGTGTACGGGGGGCTTATTCCTACAATGAGCAGTTCTTC
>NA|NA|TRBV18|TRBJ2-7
CASSLDQGQYF
TGTGCCAGCTCCCTCGACCAGGGTCAGTACTTC
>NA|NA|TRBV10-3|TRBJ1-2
CAISEIVVEKNYGYTF
TGTGCCATCAGTGAGATTGTAGTCGAGAAGAACTATGGCTACACCTTC
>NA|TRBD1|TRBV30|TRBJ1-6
CAWMDRVAPLHF
TGTGCCTGGATGGACAGGGTCGCACCCCTCCACTTT
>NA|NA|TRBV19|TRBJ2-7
CASNPSGYRNEQYF
TGTGCCAGTAACCCATCCGGATACAGGAACGAGCAGTACTTC
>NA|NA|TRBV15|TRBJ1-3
CATSRGASSGNTIYF
TGTGCCACCAGCAGAGGGGCCAGCTCTGGAAACACCATATATTTT
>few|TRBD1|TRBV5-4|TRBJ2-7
CASSPDRGQSYEQYF
TGTGCCAGCAGCCCTGACAGGGGGCAATCCTACGAGCAGTACTTC
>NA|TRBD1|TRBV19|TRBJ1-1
CASSTQGARTEAFF
TGTGCCAGTAGTACTCAGGGGGCTCGGACTGAAGCTTTCTTT
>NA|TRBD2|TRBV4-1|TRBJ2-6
CASSQYLAGAISGANVLTF
TGCGCCAGCAGCCAGTATCTAGCGGGAGCCATCTCTGGGGCCAACGTCCTGACTTTC
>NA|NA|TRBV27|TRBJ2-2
CASSFFRGPNTGELFF
TGTGCCAGCAGTTTTTTCCGGGGTCCGAACACCGGGGAGCTGTTTTTT
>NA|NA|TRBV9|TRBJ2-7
CASSVVADSYEQYF
TGTGCCAGCAGCGTAGTTGCAGACTCCTACGAGCAGTACTTC
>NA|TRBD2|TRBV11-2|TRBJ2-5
CASSFTSGRGEETQYF
TGTGCCAGCAGCTTTACTAGCGGGAGGGGGGAAGAGACCCAGTACTTC
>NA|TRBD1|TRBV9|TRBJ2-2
CASSALGQGANTGELFF
TGTGCCAGCAGCGCCCTGGGACAGGGGGCGAACACCGGGGAGCTGTTTTTT
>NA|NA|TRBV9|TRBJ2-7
CASSVQDLSGEQYF
TGTGCCAGCAGCGTCCAGGACCTCAGCGGTGAGCAGTACTTC
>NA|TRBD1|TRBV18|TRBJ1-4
CASSPSRDSDNEKLFF
TGTGCCAGCTCACCCTCCCGGGACAGCGATAATGAAAAACTGTTTTTT
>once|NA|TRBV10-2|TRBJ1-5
CASSDGVNQPQHF
TGCGCCAGCAGTGACGGAGTAAATCAGCCCCAGCATTTT
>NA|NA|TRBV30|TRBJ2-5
CAWRVSQTQETQYF
TGTGCCTGGAGAGTCTCACAGACCCAAGAGACCCAGTACTTC
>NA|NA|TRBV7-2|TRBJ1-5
CASSLATLPSNQPQHF
TGTGCCAGCAGCTTAGCGACCTTACCCAGCAATCAGCCCCAGCATTTT
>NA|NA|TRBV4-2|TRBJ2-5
CASSQEVTWTGGVKETQYF
TGTGCCAGCAGCCAAGAAGTTACATGGACGGGCGGAGTTAAAGAGACCCAGTACTTC